The clone carrying this T cell receptor (beta chain) was seen a few times. Its cognate antigen is unknown. Every isolated RNA sample was fully reverse transcribed, so sequencing captured expressed TCRB transcripts. Here immunoSEQ multiplex PCR was the method, and the copy in TCRdb shows in-frame clones only, minus some. The repertoire includes some 150,000 clones, about 13% of them detected once, and 1.3% sits in the top ten. This record belongs to a study of beta chain features in type 1 diabetes. V was clipped by 7 bases and J by 2 bases; unmatched bases: 8. Per the germline V gene, CDR1 is SGHTA and CDR2 is FQGNSA. CDR3 size: 15 residues. General study results and limits: Insertions were fewer and deletions more numerous at VDJ junctions in type 1 diabetes patients. Among all four CD4+ subsets, Type 1 diabetes patients had TCRB CDR3s that were moderately but significantly shorter. Possibly, sequencing cDNA over-represented cells that had high TCR expression levels.

Via the markers CD45RO/CCR7/CD25/CD127/CD95/CD27, stem cell-like memory, regulatory, central memory and naive CD4+ cells were sorted. The chain combines TRBV7-2 with TRBJ2-1, with 7 bases identical to TRBD1. This TCR was sampled from a man aged 18 to 30 with type 1 diabetes. The sample was central memory CD4+ T cells from blood. CDR3 sequence reads: CASTPWDRPYNEQFF. CDR3 DNA: TGTGCCAGCACCCCATGGGACAGACCCTACAATGAGCAGTTCTTC.